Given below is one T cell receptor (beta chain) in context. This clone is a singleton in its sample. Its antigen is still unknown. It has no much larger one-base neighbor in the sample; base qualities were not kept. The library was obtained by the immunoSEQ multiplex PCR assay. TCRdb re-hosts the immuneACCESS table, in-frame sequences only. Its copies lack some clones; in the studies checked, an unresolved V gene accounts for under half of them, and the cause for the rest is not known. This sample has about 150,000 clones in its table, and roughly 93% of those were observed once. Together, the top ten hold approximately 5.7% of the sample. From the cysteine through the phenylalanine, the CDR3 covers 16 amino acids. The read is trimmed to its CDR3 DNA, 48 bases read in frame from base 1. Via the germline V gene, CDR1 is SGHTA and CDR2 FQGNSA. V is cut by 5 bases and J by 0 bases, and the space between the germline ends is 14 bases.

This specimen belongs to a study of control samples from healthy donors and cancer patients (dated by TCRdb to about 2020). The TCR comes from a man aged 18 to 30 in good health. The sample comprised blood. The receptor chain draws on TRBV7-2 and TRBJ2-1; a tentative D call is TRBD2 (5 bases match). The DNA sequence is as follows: TGTGCCAGCAGCCTTGGACTTTTTAGCTCCTACAATGAGCAGTTCTTC. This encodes CASSLGLFSSYNEQFF.